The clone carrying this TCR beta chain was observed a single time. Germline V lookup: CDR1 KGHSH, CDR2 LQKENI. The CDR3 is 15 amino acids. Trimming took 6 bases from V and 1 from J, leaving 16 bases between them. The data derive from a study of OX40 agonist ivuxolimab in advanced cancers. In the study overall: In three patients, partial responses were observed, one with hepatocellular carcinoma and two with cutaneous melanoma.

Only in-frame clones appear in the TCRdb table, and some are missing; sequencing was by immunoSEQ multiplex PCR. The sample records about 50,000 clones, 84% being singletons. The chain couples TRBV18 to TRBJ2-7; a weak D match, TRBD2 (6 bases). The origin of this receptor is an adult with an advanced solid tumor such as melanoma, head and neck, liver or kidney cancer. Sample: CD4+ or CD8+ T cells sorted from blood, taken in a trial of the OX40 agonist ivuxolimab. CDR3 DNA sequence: TGTGCCAGCTCGGCCGGGACTGCCGTATCCTACGAGCAGTACTTC. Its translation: CASSAGTAVSYEQYF.